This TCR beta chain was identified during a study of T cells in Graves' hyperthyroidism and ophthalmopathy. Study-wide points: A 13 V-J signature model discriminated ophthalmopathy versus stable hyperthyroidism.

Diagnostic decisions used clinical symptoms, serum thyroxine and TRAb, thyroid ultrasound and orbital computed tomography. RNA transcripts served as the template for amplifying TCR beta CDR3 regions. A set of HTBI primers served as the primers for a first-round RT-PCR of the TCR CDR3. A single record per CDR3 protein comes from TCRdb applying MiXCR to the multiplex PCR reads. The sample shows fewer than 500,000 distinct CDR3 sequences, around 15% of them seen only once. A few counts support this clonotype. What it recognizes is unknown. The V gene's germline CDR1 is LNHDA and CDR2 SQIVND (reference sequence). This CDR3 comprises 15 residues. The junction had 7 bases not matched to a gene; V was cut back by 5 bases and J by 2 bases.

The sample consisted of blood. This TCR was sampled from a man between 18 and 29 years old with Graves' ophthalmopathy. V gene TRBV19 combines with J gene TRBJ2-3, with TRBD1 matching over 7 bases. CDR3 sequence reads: CASSPRQGATDTQYF. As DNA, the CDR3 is TGTGCCAGTAGTCCTAGACAGGGCGCCACAGATACGCAGTATTTT.